These 21 T cell receptor beta chains originate from one sample sequenced in a study of blood T cell repertoires in COVID-19 (dated by TCRdb to the early 2020s). Library prep was done by the immunoSEQ multiplex PCR assay. In TCRdb, the immuneACCESS table is reduced to in-frame sequences with V and J assigned. These tables do not hold every clone; where another copy was compared, an unresolved V gene accounts for under half, and the others remain unexplained. Across this sample there are fewer than 200,000 clones, with around 83% seen only once. The ten largest make up under 10% of the sample. Sequencing was carried out using peripheral blood. The receptors come from a woman aged 70-85 years with COVID-19, enrolled during active disease.

CDR3 in DNA: TGCAGTGTCCGAACAGGTGAAGCTTTCTTT. Translation gives CSVRTGEAFF. This chain connects TRBV20-1 to TRBJ1-1, with D maybe TRBD1 (5 bases). The CDR3 is 10 amino acids. The V and J ends lost 7 bases and 7 bases respectively, with 10 bases between them. Germline values: CDR1 DFQATT, CDR2 SNEGSKA (reference sequence).

V gene TRBV7-2 combines with J gene TRBJ1-6; D perhaps matches TRBD1 (6 bases). The CDR3 consists of 15 residues. The V gene lost 1 base and the J gene lost 9 bases, with 13 bases spanning the gap. From germline, CDR1 is SGHTA and CDR2 FQGNSA. CDR3 sequence: CASSLVTGMTSPLHF. The CDR3 DNA is TGTGCCAGCAGCTTAGTTACAGGGATGACTTCACCCCTCCACTTT.

The rearrangement links TRBV5-1 to TRBJ2-1; D is undetermined. Trimming took 4 bases from V and 6 from J, leaving 17 bases between them. Germline CDR1 and CDR2: SGHRS and YFSETQ. The CDR3 contains 15 residues. This CDR3 is CASSLLTTPGNEQFF. CDR3 nucleotides: TGCGCCAGCAGCCTACTAACCACTCCGGGCAATGAGCAGTTCTTC.

The chain couples TRBV25-1 to TRBJ2-1, with 7 bases identical to TRBD2. V trimming: 8 bases; J trimming: 5 bases; junction bases outside the gene matches: 15. This CDR3 spans 16 amino acids. Germline V gene data show CDR1 as MGHDK and CDR2 as SYGVNS. The CDR3 here is CASELMGRTRDNEQFF. CDR3 bases: TGTGCCAGCGAATTAATGGGGAGGACTAGAGACAATGAGCAGTTCTTC.

V is TRBV5-6 and J is TRBJ2-2, with D hard to call. Trimming shortened V by 0 bases and J by 1 base, and 10 bases separated the two germline ends. The CDR3 loop spans 16 amino acids. The germline V gene encodes CDR1 SGHDT and CDR2 YYEEEE. Here the CDR3 reads CASSLGQVRNTGELFF. CDR3 in DNA: TGTGCCAGCAGCTTGGGCCAGGTCAGGAACACCGGGGAGCTGTTTTTT.

The chain combines TRBV5-5 with TRBJ1-1; TRBD1 is a possible D gene (6 bases). Germline V gene sequence: CDR1 SGHKS, CDR2 YYEKEE (reference sequence). With 4 bases removed from V and 1 base from J, the gap between germline ends came to 17 bases. The CDR3 loop spans 16 amino acids. CDR3 in amino acids: CASSPRPGTPNTEAFF. The CDR3 DNA sequence: TGTGCCAGCAGCCCGAGACCCGGGACACCGAACACTGAAGCTTTCTTT.

This chain connects TRBV24-1 to TRBJ2-5, with TRBD2 matching over 7 bases. From germline, CDR1 is KGHDR and CDR2 SFDVKD. The CDR3 consists of 16 residues. Trimming took 3 bases from V and 3 from J; bases not matched to a gene: 9. CDR3 in amino acids: CATSDQGTNREETQYF. In DNA form, the CDR3 reads TGTGCCACCAGTGATCAAGGGACTAACCGGGAAGAGACCCAGTACTTC.

V is TRBV19 and J is TRBJ1-3, with D perhaps matching TRBD1 (5 bases). Germline V gene sequence: CDR1 LNHDA, CDR2 SQIVND (reference sequence). The CDR3 contains 13 residues. Between the trimmed V and J ends, which lost 10 bases and 4 bases, there was a span of 14 bases. The CDR3 DNA reads as TGTGCCACCCAATCGGGGGTCGGAAACACCATATATTTT. Residues: CATQSGVGNTIYF. Drawing the rest from reference TRBV19 and TRBJ1-3, the complete variable domain is DGGITQSPKYLFRKEGQNVTLSCEQNLNHDAMYWYRQDPGQGLRLIYYSQIVNDFQKGDIAEGYSVSREKKESFPLTVTSAQKNPTAFYLCATQSGVGNTIYFGEGSWLTVV.

The V call is TRBV14, the J call TRBJ1-2; D is unresolved. The CDR3 covers 11 residues. V lost 4 bases and J lost 8, with 8 bases in between. Per the germline V gene, CDR1 is SGHDN and CDR2 is FVKESK. CDR3 sequence reads: CASSRSGGYTF. The DNA of the CDR3 is TGTGCCAGCAGCCGGAGTGGGGGCTACACCTTC.

The chain couples TRBV28 to TRBJ1-2, with D perhaps matching TRBD1 (5 bases). The CDR3 is 17 residues long. The V gene lost 2 bases and the J gene lost 6 bases, with 22 bases spanning the gap. Germline lookup yields CDR1 MDHEN and CDR2 SYDVKM. The CDR3 region is CASSLTLSAGWRDGYTF. The CDR3 region has the DNA TGTGCCAGCAGTTTAACCCTCTCGGCAGGGTGGAGAGATGGCTACACCTTC.

Regarding this clone: The same CDR3 also results from other DNA sequences found in this sample. V is TRBV28 and J is TRBJ1-2, with D tentatively TRBD1 (5 bases). CDR1 and CDR2 from the germline V gene are MDHEN and SYDVKM. V lost 4 bases, J lost 0 bases, and 9 bases lay in between. The CDR3 consists of 14 residues. As DNA, the CDR3 is TGTGCCAGCAGTTGGGGCCAATCTAACTATGGCTACACCTTC. Protein product: CASSWGQSNYGYTF.

The V and J genes are TRBV7-2 and TRBJ2-1; 13 bases are a match to TRBD2. With 5 bases clipped from V and 7 bases from J, the junction kept 8 bases outside the gene matches. The CDR3 extends over 16 amino acids. The germline V gene encodes CDR1 SGHTA and CDR2 FQGNSA. The chain's CDR3 is CASSNGRTSGGNEQFF. In DNA form, the CDR3 reads TGTGCCAGCAGCAATGGAAGGACTAGCGGGGGAAATGAGCAGTTCTTC.

V gene TRBV29-1 combines with J gene TRBJ2-5, with D possibly matching TRBD2 (6 bases). The CDR3 length is 12 residues. The germline V gene has CDR1 SQVTM and CDR2 ANQGSEA. The V end was cut by 4 bases, the J end by 5 bases, with 11 bases between. Here the CDR3 DNA reads TGCAGCGTTGTCCGGGACTCTGAGACCCAGTACTTC. Its translation is CSVVRDSETQYF. Combining the CDR3 with reference TRBV29-1 and TRBJ2-5 gives the whole variable domain SAVISQKPSRDICQRGTSLTIQCQVDSQVTMMFWYRQQPGQSLTLIATANQGSEATYESGFVIDKFPISRPNLTFSTLTVSNMSPEDSSIYLCSVVRDSETQYFGPGTRLLVL.

Points on this clone: Other nucleotide sequences from this sample produce the same CDR3. The chain recombines TRBV18 with TRBJ2-7, with D possibly matching TRBD1 (6 bases). The V and J ends lost 3 bases and 4 bases respectively, with 13 bases between them. The CDR3 runs 14 residues. Per the germline V gene, CDR1 is KGHSH and CDR2 is LQKENI. The CDR3 DNA sequence: TGTGCCAGCTCACCGGGGCAGGGGTCATACGAGCAGTACTTC. Residues: CASSPGQGSYEQYF.

This clone has just one count. The chain is built from TRBV24-1 and TRBJ2-1, with D unclear. V lost 7 bases and J 2 bases, leaving 8 bases between the germline ends. CDR1 and CDR2 from the germline V gene are KGHDR and SFDVKD. The CDR3 totals 13 residues. Here the CDR3 DNA reads TGTGCCACCAGCGCGGATGCCTACAATGAGCAGTTCTTC. Protein: CATSADAYNEQFF.

The chain is built from TRBV24-1 and TRBJ2-2, with TRBD1 as a possible D gene (6 bases). Germline CDR1 is KGHDR and CDR2 is SFDVKD. Trimming pared 10 bases from V and 6 bases from J, leaving 11 bases between. The CDR3 is 12 amino acids. The CDR3 reads CATSGVPGELFF. The CDR3 DNA reads as TGTGCCACTTCAGGGGTTCCCGGGGAGCTGTTTTTT.

V and J are TRBV18 and TRBJ2-5, with 15 nucleotides matching TRBD2. Unmatched junction bases numbered 10, after V lost 1 base and J lost 4 bases. The CDR3 has 19 amino acids. Per the germline V gene, CDR1 is KGHSH and CDR2 is LQKENI. The CDR3 bases are TGTGCCAGCTCACCACAGCTGGGACTAGCGGGAGGTAGGACAGAGACCCAGTACTTC. The encoded protein is CASSPQLGLAGGRTETQYF. Together with reference TRBV18 and TRBJ2-5, the CDR3 gives the full variable domain: NAGVMQNPRHLVRRRGQEARLRCSPMKGHSHVYWYRQLPEEGLKFMVYLQKENIIDESGMPKERFSAEFPKEGPSILRIQQVVRGDSAAYFCASSPQLGLAGGRTETQYFGPGTRLLVL.

The chain links TRBV18 to TRBJ2-7; 8 nucleotides agree with TRBD1. The V segment lost 0 bases and the J segment 5 bases; nucleotides outside the gene matches: 6. This CDR3 spans 15 amino acids. Germline V gene data show CDR1 as KGHSH and CDR2 as LQKENI. The CDR3 region has the DNA TGTGCCAGCTCACCACCACGACAGGGGATCGACGAGCAGTACTTC. It encodes CASSPPRQGIDEQYF.

J is TRBJ1-2 and V is TRBV5-1, with no clear D. V was cut by 4 bases and J by 7 bases, with 11 bases left in between. The CDR3 contains 12 residues. Germline V gene data show CDR1 as SGHRS and CDR2 as YFSETQ. CDR3 in DNA: TGCGCCAGCAGCCTAGAAGGAGGTGGCTACACCTTC. It encodes CASSLEGGGYTF.

The J gene is TRBJ2-3, the V gene TRBV19; 7 positions agree with TRBD1. J gave up 1 base and V 10 bases, and 5 bases lay outside the gene matches. The CDR3 sequence is 13 residues long. Germline V gene data show CDR1 as LNHDA and CDR2 as SQIVND (reference sequence). CDR3 sequence reads: CATLGQGTDTQYF. CDR3 DNA: TGTGCCACCCTCGGACAGGGCACAGATACGCAGTATTTT.

The gene calls are TRBV5-1 and TRBJ2-1, with D tentatively TRBD1 (5 bases). The CDR3 runs to 14 residues. V lost 4 bases, J lost 0 bases, and 8 bases lay in between. Germline V gene sequence: CDR1 SGHRS, CDR2 YFSETQ. CDR3 sequence reads: CASSPQGSYNEQFF. The CDR3 region has the DNA TGCGCCAGCAGCCCCCAGGGCTCCTACAATGAGCAGTTCTTC.